This T cell receptor (beta chain) is from a study of cytomegalovirus exposure and HLA in healthy donors. Study-wide results and caveats: For most TCR beta V segments, an earlier analysis put the productive rate at about 87% or about 30% of the time.

PCR amplification relied on 60 Vbeta primers (plus 13 Jbeta primers). The table came from immunoSEQ multiplex PCR; TCRdb's copy has only in-frame clones and leaves some out. Here the sample spans 150,000 to 200,000 clones, approximately 71% being singletons. As for this clone: Its antigen is not identified.

The source of this sequence is a woman between 35 and 50 years old in good health and CMV-seropositive. The sample consisted of PBMCs.

Here the CDR3 DNA reads TGCAGCGTTGAAGAACCAGGGGGCTACAATGAGCAGTTCTTC. Translated: CSVEEPGGYNEQFF. The rearrangement links TRBV29-1 to TRBJ2-1; 7 bases line up with TRBD1. Germline V gives CDR1 SQVTM, CDR2 ANQGSEA. CDR3 size: 14 residues. The V and J ends lost 0 bases and 3 bases, in that order; junction bases with no gene match: 2.